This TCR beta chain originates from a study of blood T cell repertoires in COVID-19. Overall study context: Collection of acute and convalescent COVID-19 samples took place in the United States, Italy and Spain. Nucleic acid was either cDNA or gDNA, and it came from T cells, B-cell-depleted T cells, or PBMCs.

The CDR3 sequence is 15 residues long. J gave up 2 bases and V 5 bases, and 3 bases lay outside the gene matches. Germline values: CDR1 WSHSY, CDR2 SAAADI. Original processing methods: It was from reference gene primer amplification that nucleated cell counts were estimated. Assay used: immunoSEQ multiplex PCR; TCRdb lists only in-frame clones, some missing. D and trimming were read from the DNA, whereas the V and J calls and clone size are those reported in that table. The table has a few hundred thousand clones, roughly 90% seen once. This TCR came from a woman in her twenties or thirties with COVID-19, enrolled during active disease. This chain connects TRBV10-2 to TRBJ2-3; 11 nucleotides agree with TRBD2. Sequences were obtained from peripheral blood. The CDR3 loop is CASSSSGGPTDTQYF. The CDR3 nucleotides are TGCGCCAGCAGTTCTAGCGGGGGGCCCACAGATACGCAGTATTTT.